This TCR beta chain is from a study of T cell responses to AZD1222 COVID-19 vaccine. Study-level findings and limits: Repertoires were sampled only after the peak T cell response. Clonal diversity may have been underestimated, and the donors were mostly white British, with more females than males. Among those given AZD1222, only 6 or 7 were seropositive at baseline.

Profiling relied on immunoSEQ multiplex PCR, and the TCRdb table lists in-frame clones only, not all of them. The sample contains 100,000 to 150,000 clones, about nine tenths of which appear only once. With respect to this clone: Antigen specificity is unknown.

Sequenced here: peripheral blood, sampled on day 0 of AZD1222 vaccination. The sequence was collected from an adult in good health.

CDR3 amino acids: CASRPGLADQPQHF. CDR3 bases: TGTGCCTCTCGCCCGGGGTTGGCGGATCAGCCCCAGCATTTT. This sequence joins TRBV28 and TRBJ1-5, with D uncertain. The germline V gene has CDR1 MDHEN and CDR2 SYDVKM. There are 14 residues in the CDR3. Trimming stripped 11 bases from V and 5 bases from J, with 19 bases between.